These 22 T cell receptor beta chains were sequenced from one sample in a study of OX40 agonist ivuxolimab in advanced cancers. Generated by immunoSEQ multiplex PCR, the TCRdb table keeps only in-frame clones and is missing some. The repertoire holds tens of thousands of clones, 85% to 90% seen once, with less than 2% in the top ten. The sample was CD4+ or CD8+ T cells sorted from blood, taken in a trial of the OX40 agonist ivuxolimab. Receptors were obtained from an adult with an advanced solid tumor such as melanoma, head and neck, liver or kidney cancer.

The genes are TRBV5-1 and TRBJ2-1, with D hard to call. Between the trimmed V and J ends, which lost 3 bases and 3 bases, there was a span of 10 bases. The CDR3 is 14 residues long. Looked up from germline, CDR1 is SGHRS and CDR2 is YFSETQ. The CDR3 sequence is CASSSPDLYNEQFF. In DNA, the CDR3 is TGCGCCAGCAGCTCTCCCGACCTCTACAATGAGCAGTTCTTC.

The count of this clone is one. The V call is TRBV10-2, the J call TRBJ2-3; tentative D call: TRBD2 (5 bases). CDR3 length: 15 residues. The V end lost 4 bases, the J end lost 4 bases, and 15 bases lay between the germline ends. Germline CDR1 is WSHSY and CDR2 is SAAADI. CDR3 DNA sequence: TGCGCCAGCAGTGGACGGGGAGTTAACGCAGATACGCAGTATTTT. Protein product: CASSGRGVNADTQYF.

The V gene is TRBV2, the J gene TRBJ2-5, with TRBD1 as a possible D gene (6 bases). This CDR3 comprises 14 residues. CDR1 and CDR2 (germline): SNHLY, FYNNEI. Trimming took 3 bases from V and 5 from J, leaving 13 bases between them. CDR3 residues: CASSEWTVGETQYF. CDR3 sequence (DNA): TGTGCCAGCAGTGAGTGGACAGTGGGGGAGACCCAGTACTTC.

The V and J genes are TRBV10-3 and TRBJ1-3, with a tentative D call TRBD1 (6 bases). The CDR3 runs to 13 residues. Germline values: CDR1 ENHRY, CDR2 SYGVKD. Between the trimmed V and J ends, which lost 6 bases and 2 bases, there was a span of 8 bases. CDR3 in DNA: TGTGCCATCAGGGGGGCCGCTGGAAACACCATATATTTT. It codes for CAIRGAAGNTIYF.

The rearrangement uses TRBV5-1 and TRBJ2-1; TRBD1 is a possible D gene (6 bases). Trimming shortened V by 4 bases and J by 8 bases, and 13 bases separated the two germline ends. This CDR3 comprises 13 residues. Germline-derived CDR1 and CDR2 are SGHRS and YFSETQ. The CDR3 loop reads CASSLQGDDEQFF. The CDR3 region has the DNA TGCGCCAGCAGCCTACAGGGTGACGATGAGCAGTTCTTC.

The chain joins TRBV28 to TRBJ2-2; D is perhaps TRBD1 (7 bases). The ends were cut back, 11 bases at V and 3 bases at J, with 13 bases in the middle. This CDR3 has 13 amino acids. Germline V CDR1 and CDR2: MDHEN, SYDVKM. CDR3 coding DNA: TGTGCCGGAGGGGACAGATACACCGGGGAGCTGTTTTTT. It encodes CAGGDRYTGELFF. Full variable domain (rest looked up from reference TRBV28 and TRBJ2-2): DVKVTQSSRYLVKRTGEKVFLECVQDMDHENMFWYRQDPGLGLRLIYFSYDVKMKEKGDIPEGYSVSREKKERFSLILESASTNQTSMYLCAGGDRYTGELFFGEGSRLTVL.

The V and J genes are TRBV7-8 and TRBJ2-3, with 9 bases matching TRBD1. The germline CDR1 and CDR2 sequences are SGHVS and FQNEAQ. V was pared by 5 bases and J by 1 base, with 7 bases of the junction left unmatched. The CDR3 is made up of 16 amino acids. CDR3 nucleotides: TGTGCCAGCAGCCCAGGACAGGGGTATGGCACAGATACGCAGTATTTT. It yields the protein CASSPGQGYGTDTQYF.

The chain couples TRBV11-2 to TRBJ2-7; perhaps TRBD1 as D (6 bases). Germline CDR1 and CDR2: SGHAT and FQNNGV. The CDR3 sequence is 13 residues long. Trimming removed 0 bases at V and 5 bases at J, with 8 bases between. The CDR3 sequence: CASSLEAGDEQYF. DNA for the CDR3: TGTGCCAGCAGCTTAGAGGCAGGGGACGAGCAGTACTTC.

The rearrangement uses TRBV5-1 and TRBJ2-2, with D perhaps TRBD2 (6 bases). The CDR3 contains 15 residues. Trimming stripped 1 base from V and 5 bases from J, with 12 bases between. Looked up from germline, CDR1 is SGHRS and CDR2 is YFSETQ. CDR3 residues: CASSLMRTITGELFF. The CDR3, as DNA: TGCGCCAGCAGCTTGATGCGGACTATTACCGGGGAGCTGTTTTTT.

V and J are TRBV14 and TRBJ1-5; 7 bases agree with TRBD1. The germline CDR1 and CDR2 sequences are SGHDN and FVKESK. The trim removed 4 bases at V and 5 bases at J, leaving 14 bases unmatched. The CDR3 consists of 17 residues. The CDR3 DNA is TGTGCCAGCAGCCCAGACAGGGCCCTTTTCGGATATCAGCCCCAGCATTTT. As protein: CASSPDRALFGYQPQHF.

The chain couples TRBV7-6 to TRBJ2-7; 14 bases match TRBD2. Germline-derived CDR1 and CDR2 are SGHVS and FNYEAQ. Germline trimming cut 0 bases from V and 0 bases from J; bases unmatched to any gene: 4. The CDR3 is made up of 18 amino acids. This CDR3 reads CASSLAAGTSGSSYEQYF. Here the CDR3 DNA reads TGTGCCAGCAGCTTAGCCGCCGGGACTAGCGGGAGCTCCTACGAGCAGTACTTC.

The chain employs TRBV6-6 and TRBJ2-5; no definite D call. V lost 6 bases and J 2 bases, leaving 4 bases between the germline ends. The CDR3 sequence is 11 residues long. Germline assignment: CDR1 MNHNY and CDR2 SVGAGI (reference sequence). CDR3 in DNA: TGTGCCAGCAGGAAACAAGAGACCCAGTACTTC. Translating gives CASRKQETQYF.

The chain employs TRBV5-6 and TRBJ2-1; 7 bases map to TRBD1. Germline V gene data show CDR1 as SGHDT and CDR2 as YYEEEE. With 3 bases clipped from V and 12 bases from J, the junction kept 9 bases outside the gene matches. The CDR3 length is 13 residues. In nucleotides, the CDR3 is TGTGCCAGCAGCTCGGGACAGCCCTCGGGGCAGTTCTTC. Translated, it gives CASSSGQPSGQFF.

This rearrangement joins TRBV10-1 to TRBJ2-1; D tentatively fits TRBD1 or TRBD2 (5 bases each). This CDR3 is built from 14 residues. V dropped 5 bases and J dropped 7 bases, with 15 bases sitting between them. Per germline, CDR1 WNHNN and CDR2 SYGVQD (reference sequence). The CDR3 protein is CASSIGTNINEQFF. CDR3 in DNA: TGCGCCAGCAGTATAGGGACCAATATAAATGAGCAGTTCTTC.

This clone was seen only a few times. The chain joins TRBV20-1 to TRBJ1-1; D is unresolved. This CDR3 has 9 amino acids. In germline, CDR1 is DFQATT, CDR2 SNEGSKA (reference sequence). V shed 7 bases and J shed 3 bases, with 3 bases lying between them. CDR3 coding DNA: TGCAGTGGCCACACTGAAGCTTTCTTT. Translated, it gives CSGHTEAFF.

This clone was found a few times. CDR3 loop: CAWSPGTAVYEQYF. CDR3 DNA sequence: TGTGCCTGGAGTCCCGGGACTGCTGTCTACGAGCAGTACTTC. The V and J genes are TRBV30 and TRBJ2-7, with D maybe TRBD2 (6 bases). V gave up 2 bases and J gave up 3 bases, with 14 bases separating them. CDR1 GTSNPN and CDR2 SVGIG come from the germline V gene (reference sequence). The length of the CDR3 is 14 residues.

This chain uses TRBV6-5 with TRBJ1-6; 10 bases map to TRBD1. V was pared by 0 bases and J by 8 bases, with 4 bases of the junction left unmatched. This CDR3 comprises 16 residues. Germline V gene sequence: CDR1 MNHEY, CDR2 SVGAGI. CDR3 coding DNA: TGTGCCAGCAGTTACTCTCGGGACAGGGGTGATTCACCCCTCCACTTT. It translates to CASSYSRDRGDSPLHF.

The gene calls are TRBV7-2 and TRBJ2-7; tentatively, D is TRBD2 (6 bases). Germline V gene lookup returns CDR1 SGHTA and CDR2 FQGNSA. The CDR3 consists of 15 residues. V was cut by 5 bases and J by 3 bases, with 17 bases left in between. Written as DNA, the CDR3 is TGTGCCAGCAGCCCCCGGTTCGGAGGGGACTACGAGCAGTACTTC. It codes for CASSPRFGGDYEQYF.

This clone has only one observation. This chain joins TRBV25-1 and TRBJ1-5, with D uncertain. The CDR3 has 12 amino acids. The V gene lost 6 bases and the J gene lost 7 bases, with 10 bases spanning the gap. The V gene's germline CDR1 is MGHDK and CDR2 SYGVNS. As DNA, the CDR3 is TGTGCCAGCAGCGGTAATGGGCAGCCCCAGCATTTT. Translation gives CASSGNGQPQHF.

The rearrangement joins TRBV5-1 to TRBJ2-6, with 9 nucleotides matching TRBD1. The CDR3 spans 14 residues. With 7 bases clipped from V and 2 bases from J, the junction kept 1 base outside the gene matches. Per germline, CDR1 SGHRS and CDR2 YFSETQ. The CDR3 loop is CASRDRAGANVLTF. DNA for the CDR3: TGCGCCAGCCGGGACAGGGCTGGGGCCAACGTCCTGACTTTC.

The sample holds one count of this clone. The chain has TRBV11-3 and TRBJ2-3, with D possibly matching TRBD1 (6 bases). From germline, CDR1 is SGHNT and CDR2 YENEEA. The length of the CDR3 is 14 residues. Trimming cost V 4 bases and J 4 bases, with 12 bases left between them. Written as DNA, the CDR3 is TGTGCCAGCAGCTCAACAGGGTATGCAGATACGCAGTATTTT. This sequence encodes CASSSTGYADTQYF.

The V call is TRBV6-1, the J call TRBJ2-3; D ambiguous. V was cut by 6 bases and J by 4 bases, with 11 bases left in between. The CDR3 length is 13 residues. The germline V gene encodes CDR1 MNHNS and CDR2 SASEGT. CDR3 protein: CASRVEVADTQYF. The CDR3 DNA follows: TGTGCCAGCAGGGTTGAGGTCGCAGATACGCAGTATTTT.